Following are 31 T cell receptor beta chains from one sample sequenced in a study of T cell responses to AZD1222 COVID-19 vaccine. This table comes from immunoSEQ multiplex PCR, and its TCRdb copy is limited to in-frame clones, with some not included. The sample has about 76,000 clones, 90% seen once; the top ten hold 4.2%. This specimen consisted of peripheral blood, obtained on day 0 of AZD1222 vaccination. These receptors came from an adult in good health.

DNA for the CDR3: TGTGCCAGCAGCCACGGGGTGGGGGAAAAACTGTTTTTT. Its translation is CASSHGVGEKLFF. This chain connects TRBV11-3 to TRBJ1-4; D unresolved. This CDR3 spans 13 amino acids. The germline V and J ends were trimmed by 5 bases and 8 bases, with 12 bases remaining between them. CDR1 is SGHNT and CDR2 is YENEEA in the germline V gene.

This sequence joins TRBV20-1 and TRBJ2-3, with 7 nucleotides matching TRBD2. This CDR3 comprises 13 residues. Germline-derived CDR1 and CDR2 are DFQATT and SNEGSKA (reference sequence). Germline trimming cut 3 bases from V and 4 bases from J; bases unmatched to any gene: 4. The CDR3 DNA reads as TGCAGTGCTAGTGATCGGGAGGCAGATACGCAGTATTTT. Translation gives CSASDREADTQYF.

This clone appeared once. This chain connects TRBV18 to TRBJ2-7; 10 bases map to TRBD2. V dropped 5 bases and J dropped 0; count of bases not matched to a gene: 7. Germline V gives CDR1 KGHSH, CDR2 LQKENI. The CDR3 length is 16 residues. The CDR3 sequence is CASSALAGSSSYEQYF. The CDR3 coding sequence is TGTGCCAGCTCAGCACTAGCGGGGTCGAGCTCCTACGAGCAGTACTTC.

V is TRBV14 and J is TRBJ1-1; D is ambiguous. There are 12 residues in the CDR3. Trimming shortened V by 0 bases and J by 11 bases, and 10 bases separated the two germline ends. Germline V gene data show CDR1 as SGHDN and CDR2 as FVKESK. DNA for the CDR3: TGTGCCAGCAGCCAAGATTGGTATTTGGCTTTCTTT. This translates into CASSQDWYLAFF.

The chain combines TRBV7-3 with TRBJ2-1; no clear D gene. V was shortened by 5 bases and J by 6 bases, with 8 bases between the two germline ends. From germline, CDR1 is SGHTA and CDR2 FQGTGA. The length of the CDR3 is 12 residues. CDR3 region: CASSLTRNEQFF. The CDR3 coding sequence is TGTGCCAGCAGCCTTACCCGCAATGAGCAGTTCTTC.

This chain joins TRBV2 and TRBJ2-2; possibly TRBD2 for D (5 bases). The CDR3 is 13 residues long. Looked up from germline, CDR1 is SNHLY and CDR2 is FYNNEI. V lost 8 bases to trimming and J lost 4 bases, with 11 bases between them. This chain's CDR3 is CASWRATTGELFF. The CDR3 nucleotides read TGTGCCAGCTGGCGGGCGACCACCGGGGAGCTGTTTTTT.

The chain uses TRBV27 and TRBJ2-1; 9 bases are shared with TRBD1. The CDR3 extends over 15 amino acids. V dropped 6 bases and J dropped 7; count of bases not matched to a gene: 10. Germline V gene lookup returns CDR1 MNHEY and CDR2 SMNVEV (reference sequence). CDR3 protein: CASRPGTGLINEQFF. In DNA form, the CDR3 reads TGTGCCAGCAGACCCGGGACAGGGTTGATAAATGAGCAGTTCTTC.

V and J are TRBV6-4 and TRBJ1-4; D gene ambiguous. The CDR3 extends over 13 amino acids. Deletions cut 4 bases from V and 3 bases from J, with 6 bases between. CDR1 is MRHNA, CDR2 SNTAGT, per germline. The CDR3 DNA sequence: TGTGCCAGCAGTGCCGGGGCTAATGAAAAACTGTTTTTT. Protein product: CASSAGANEKLFF.

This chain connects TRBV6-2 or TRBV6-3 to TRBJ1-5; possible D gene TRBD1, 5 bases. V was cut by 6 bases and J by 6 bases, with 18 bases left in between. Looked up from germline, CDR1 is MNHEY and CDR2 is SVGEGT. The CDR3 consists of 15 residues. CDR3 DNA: TGTGCCAGCAGCCCCCGTAAAGGGGCGGGTCAGCCCCAGCATTTT. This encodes CASSPRKGAGQPQHF.

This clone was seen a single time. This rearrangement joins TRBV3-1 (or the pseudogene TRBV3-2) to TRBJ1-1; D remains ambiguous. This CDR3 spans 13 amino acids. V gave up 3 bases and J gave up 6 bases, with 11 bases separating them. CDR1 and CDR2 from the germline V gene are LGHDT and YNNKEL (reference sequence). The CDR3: CASSQGETAEAFF. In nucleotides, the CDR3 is TGTGCCAGCAGCCAGGGAGAGACGGCTGAAGCTTTCTTT.

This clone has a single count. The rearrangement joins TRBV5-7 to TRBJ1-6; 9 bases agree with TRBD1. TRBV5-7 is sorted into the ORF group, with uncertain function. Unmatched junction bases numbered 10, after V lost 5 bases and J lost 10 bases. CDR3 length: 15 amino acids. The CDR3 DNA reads TGTGCCAGCAGGGGGGGACAGGGAATAGAATCACCCCTCCACTTT. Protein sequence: CASRGGQGIESPLHF.

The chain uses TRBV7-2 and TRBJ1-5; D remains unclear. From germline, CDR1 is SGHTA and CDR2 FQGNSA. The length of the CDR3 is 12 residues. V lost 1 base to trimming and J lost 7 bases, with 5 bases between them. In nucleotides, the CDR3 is TGTGCCAGCAGCTTAGTAGGGCAGCCCCAGCATTTT. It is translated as CASSLVGQPQHF.

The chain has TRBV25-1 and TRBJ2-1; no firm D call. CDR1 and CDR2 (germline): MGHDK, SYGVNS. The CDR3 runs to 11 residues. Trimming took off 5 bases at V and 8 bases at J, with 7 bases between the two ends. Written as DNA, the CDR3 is TGTGCCAGCAGTTGGTTGGATGAGCAGTTCTTC. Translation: CASSWLDEQFF. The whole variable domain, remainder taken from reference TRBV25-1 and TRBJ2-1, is EADIYQTPRYLVIGTGKKITLECSQTMGHDKMYWYQQDPGMELHLIHYSYGVNSTEKGDLSSESTVSRIRTEHFPLTLESARPSHTSQYLCASSWLDEQFFGPGTRLTVL.

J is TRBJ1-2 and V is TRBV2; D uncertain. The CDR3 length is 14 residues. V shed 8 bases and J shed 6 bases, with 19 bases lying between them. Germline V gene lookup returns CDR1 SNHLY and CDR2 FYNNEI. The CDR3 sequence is CASEPEVVVDGYTF. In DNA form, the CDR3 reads TGTGCCAGCGAACCCGAGGTTGTGGTGGATGGCTACACCTTC. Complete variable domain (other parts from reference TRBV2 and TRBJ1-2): EPEVTQTPSHQVTQMGQEVILRCVPISNHLYFYWYRQILGQKVEFLVSFYNNEISEKSEIFDDQFSVERPDGSNFTLKIRSTKLEDSAMYFCASEPEVVVDGYTFGSGTRLTVV.

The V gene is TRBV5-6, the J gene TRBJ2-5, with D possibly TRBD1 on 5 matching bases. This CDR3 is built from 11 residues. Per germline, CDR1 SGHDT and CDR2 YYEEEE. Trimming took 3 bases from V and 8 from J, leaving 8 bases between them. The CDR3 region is CASSSDKTQYF. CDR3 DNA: TGTGCCAGCAGCTCGGACAAAACCCAGTACTTC.

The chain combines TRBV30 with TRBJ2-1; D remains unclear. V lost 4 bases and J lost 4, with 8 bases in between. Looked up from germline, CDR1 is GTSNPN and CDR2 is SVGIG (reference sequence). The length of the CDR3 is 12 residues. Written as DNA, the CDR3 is TGTGCCTGGAATGCCCAGTACAATGAGCAGTTCTTC. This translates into CAWNAQYNEQFF.

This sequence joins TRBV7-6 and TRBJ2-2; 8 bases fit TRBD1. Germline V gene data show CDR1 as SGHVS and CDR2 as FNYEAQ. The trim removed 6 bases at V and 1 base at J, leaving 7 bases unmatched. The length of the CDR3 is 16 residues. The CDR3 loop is CASRPGQVMNTGELFF. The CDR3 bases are TGTGCCAGCAGGCCGGGACAGGTCATGAACACCGGGGAGCTGTTTTTT.

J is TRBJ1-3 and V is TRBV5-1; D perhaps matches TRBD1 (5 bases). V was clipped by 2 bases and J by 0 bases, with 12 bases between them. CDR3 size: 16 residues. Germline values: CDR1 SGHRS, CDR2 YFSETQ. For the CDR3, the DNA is TGCGCCAGCAGCTTTAGTGAGGGACTCTCTGGAAACACCATATATTTT. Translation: CASSFSEGLSGNTIYF.

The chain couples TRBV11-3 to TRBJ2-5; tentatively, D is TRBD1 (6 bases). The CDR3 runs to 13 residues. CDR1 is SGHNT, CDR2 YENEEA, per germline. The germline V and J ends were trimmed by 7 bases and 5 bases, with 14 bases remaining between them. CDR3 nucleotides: TGTGCCAGCAAGGCAGGGGCCGGGGAGACCCAGTACTTC. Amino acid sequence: CASKAGAGETQYF.

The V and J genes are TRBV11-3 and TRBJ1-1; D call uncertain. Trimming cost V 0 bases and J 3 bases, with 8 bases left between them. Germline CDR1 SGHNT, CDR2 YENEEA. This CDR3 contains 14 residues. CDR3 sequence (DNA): TGTGCCAGCAGCTTAGAGGGCAGGTACACTGAAGCTTTCTTT. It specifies CASSLEGRYTEAFF.

CDR3 in amino acids: CASSLGGADTQYF. DNA of the CDR3: TGTGCCAGCAGCCTGGGGGGTGCAGATACGCAGTATTTT. J is TRBJ2-3 and V is TRBV11-2, with D perhaps matching TRBD2 (6 bases). This CDR3 is 13 amino acids long. The V and J ends lost 5 bases and 4 bases respectively, with 10 bases between them. Germline V gene data show CDR1 as SGHAT and CDR2 as FQNNGV.

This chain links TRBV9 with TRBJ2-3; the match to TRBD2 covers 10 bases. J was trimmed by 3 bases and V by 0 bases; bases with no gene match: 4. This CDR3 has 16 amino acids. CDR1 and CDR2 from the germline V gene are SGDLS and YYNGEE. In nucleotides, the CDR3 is TGTGCCAGCAGCGTAGCTACAGCGGGGGGGACAGATACGCAGTATTTT. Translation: CASSVATAGGTDTQYF.

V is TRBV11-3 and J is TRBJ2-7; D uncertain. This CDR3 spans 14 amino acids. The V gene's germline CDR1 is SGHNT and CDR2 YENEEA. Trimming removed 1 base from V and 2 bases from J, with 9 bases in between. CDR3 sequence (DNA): TGTGCCAGCAGCTTAGCCCCTCGGGCCTACGAGCAGTACTTC. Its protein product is CASSLAPRAYEQYF.

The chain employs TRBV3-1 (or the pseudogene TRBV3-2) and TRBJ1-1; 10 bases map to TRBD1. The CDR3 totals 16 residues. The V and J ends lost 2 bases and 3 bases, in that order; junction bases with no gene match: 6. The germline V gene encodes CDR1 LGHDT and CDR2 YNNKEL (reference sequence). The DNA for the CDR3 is TGTGCCAGCAGCCAACAACCTGGGACAGGGGACACTGAAGCTTTCTTT. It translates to CASSQQPGTGDTEAFF.

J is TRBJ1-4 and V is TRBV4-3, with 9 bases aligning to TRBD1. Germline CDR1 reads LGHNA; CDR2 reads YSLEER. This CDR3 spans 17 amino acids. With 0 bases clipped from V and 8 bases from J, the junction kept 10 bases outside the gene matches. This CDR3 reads CASSQDGGGTGREKLFF. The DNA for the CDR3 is TGCGCCAGCAGCCAAGATGGCGGAGGGACAGGGCGGGAAAAACTGTTTTTT.

CDR3 nucleotide sequence: TGCGCCAGCAGCCAAGAGTTTGCCTCGGGACAGGGGACCTACGAGCAGTACTTC. Protein: CASSQEFASGQGTYEQYF. V usage is TRBV4-3 and J usage is TRBJ2-7, with TRBD1 matching over 10 bases. CDR1 is LGHNA and CDR2 is YSLEER in the germline V gene. V lost 0 bases to trimming and J lost 2 bases; unmatched junction nucleotides: 10. The CDR3 has 18 residues.

In DNA, the CDR3 is TGTGCCAGCAGCTTAGGACCGCTCGGCGAAGCTTTCTTT. This sequence encodes CASSLGPLGEAFF. The chain combines TRBV5-6 with TRBJ1-1; D remains unclear. Trimming pared 2 bases from V and 8 bases from J, leaving 13 bases between. Germline V gene sequence: CDR1 SGHDT, CDR2 YYEEEE. This CDR3 spans 13 amino acids.

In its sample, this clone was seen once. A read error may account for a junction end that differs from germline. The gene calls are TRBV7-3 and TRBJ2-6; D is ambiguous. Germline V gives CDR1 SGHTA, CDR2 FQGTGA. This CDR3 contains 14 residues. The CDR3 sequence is CASNLFRGANVLTF. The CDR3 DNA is TGTGCCAGCAACTTATTTAGGGGGGCCAACGTCCTGACTTTC.

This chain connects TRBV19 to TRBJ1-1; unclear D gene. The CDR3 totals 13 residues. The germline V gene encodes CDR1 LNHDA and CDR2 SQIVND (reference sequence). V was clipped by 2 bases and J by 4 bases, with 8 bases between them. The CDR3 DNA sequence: TGTGCCAGTAGTATATTTGGTAGCACTGAAGCTTTCTTT. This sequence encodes CASSIFGSTEAFF.

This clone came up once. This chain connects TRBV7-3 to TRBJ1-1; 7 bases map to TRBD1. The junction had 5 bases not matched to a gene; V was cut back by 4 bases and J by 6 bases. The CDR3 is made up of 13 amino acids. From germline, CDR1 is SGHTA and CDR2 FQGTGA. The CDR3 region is CASSSYRGSEAFF. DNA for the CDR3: TGTGCCAGCAGCTCCTACAGGGGATCTGAAGCTTTCTTT.

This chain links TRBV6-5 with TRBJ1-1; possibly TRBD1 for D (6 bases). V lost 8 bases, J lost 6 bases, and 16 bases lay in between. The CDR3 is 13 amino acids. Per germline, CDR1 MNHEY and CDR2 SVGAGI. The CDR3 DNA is TGTGCCAGCGTTCGGGGGGCTGGCTCTGAAGCTTTCTTT. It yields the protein CASVRGAGSEAFF.